This T cell receptor beta chain was documented in a study of blood T cell repertoires in COVID-19. Study details: Two negative PCRs, clearance, or symptom resolution characterized the recovered Cohort 3 donors.

Original methodology: Amplified reference gene primers provided the basis for estimating nucleated cell counts. The protocol was immunoSEQ multiplex PCR, while the TCRdb copy is restricted to in-frame clones and leaves out a portion. That table gives V, J and clone size, and the DNA gave D and trimming. This sample has about 360,000 clones, with more than 75% found just once. This clone has only a few counts. Living in under 30 US areas, the participants were between roughly 18 and 89 years of age. Looked up from germline, CDR1 is LGHDT and CDR2 is YNNKEL (reference sequence). CDR3 length: 13 residues. With 5 bases clipped from V and 8 bases from J, the junction kept 8 bases outside the gene matches.

V gene TRBV3-1 (or the pseudogene TRBV3-2) combines with J gene TRBJ1-2; the match to TRBD1 covers 7 bases. The TCR originated in a middle-aged man in a cohort exposed to, infected with or recovered from COVID-19 (not recorded which). What was sequenced was PBMCs or T cells enriched from blood (not recorded which). DNA of the CDR3: TGTGCCAGCAGCAGACGACAGGGTTACGGCTACACCTTC. This encodes CASSRRQGYGYTF.